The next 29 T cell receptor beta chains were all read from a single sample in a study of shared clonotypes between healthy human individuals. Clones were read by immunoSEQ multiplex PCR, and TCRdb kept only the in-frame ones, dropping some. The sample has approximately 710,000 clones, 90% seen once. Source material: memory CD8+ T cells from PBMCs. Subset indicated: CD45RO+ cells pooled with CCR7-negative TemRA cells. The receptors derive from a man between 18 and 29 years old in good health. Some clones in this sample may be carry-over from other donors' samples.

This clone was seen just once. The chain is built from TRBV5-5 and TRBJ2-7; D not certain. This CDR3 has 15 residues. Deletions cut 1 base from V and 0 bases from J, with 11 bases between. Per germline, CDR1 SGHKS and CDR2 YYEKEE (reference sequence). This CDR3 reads CASSLWQIGSYEQYF. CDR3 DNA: TGTGCCAGCAGCTTGTGGCAGATAGGCTCCTACGAGCAGTACTTC.

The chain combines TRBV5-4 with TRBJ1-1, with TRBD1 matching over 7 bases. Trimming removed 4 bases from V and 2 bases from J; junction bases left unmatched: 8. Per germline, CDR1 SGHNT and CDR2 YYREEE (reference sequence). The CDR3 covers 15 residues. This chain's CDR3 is CASSHNGQANTEAFF. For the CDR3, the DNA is TGTGCCAGCAGCCATAACGGACAGGCTAACACTGAAGCTTTCTTT.

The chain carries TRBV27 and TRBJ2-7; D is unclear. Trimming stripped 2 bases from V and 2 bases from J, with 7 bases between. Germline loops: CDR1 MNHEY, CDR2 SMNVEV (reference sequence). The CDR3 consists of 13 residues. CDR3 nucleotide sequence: TGTGCCAGCAGTTTAGTGGCGACCTACGAGCAGTACTTC. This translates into CASSLVATYEQYF.

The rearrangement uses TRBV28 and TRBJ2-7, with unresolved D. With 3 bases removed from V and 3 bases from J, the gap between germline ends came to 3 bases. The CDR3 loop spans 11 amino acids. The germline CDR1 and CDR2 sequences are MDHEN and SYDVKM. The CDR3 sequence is CASSFVYEQYF. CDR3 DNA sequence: TGTGCCAGCAGTTTCGTCTACGAGCAGTACTTC.

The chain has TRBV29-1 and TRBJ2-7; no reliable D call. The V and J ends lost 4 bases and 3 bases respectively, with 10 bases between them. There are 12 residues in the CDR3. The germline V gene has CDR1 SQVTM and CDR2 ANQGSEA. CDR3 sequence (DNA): TGCAGCGTTGTAACGCAGCTCTACGAGCAGTACTTC. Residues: CSVVTQLYEQYF.

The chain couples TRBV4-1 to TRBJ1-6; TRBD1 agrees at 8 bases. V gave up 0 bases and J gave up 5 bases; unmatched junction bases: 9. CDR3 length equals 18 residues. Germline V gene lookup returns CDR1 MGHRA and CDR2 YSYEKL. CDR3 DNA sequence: TGCGCCAGCAGCCAAGATGAGGACAGGGTTTTCCATAATTCACCCCTCCACTTT. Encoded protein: CASSQDEDRVFHNSPLHF.

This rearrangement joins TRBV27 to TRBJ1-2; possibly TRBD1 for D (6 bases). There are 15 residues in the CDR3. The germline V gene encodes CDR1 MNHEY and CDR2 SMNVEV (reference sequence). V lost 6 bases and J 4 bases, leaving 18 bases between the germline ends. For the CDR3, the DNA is TGTGCCAGCAGCTTGGGGCCCCTGGGGGCCTATGGCTACACCTTC. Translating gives CASSLGPLGAYGYTF.

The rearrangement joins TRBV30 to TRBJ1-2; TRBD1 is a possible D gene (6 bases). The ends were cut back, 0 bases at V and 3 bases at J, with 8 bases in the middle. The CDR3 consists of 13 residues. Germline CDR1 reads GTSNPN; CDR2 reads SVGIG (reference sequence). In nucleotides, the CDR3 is TGTGCCTGGAGTGTACGGACAGACTATGGCTACACCTTC. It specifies CAWSVRTDYGYTF. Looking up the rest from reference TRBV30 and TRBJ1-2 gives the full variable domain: SQTIHQWPATLVQPVGSPLSLECTVEGTSNPNLYWYRQAAGRGLQLLFYSVGIGQISSEVPQNLSASRPQDRQFILSSKKLLLSDSGFYLCAWSVRTDYGYTFGSGTRLTVV.

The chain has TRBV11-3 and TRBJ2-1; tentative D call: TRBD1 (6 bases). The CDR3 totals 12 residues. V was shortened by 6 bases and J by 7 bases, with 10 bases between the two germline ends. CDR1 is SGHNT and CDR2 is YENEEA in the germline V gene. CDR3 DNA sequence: TGTGCCAGCAGGAGCCAGGGGAATGAGCAGTTCTTC. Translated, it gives CASRSQGNEQFF.

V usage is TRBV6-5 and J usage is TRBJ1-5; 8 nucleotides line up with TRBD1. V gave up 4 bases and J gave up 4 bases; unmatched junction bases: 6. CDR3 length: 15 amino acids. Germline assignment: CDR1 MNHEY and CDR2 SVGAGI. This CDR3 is CASSSGQGLNQPQHF. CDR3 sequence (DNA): TGTGCCAGCAGTTCCGGACAGGGTTTGAATCAGCCCCAGCATTTT.

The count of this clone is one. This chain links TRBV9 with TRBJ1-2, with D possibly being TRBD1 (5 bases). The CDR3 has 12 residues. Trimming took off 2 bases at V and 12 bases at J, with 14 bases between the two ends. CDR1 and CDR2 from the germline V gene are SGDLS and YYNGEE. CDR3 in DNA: TGTGCCAGCAGCGTCGGGACCCGGGACCACACCTTC. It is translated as CASSVGTRDHTF.

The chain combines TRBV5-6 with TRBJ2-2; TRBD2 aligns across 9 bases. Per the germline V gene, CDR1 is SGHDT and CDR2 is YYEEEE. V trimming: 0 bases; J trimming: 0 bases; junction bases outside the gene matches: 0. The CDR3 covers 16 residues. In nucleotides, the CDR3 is TGTGCCAGCAGCTTGGGACTAGCGGCGAACACCGGGGAGCTGTTTTTT. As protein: CASSLGLAANTGELFF.

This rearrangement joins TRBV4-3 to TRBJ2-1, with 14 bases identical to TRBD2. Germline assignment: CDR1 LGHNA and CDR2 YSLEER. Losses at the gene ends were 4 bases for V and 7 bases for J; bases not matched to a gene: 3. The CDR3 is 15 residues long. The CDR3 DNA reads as TGCGCCAGCAGCCGGGGACTAGCGGGAGATAATGAGCAGTTCTTC. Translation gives CASSRGLAGDNEQFF.

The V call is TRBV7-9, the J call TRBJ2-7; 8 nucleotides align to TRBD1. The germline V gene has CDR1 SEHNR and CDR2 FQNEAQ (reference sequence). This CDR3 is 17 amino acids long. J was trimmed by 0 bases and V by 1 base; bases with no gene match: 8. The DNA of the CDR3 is TGTGCCAGCAGCTTAGTTAATGGACAGGGATTCTCCTACGAGCAGTACTTC. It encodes CASSLVNGQGFSYEQYF.

The CDR3 sequence is CASSRNGASYEQYF. CDR3 coding DNA: TGTGCCAGCAGCCGCAACGGGGCCTCCTACGAGCAGTACTTC. J is TRBJ2-7 and V is TRBV11-2; perhaps D is TRBD1 or TRBD2 (5 bases each). The CDR3 sequence is 14 residues long. V was shortened by 5 bases and J by 0 bases, with 11 bases between the two germline ends. Germline values: CDR1 SGHAT, CDR2 FQNNGV.

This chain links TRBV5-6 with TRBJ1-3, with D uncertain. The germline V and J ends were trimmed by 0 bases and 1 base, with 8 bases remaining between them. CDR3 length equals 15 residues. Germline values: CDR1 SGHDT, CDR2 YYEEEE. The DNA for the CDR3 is TGTGCCAGCAGCTTGGGGGTCTTTTCTGGAAACACCATATATTTT. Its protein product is CASSLGVFSGNTIYF.

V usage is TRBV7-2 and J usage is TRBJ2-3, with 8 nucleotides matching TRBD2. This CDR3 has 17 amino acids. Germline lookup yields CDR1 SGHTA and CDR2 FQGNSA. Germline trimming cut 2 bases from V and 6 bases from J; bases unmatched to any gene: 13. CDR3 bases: TGTGCCAGCAGCTTAAGGGTTGCAGCGGGAGTTGACGATACGCAGTATTTT. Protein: CASSLRVAAGVDDTQYF.

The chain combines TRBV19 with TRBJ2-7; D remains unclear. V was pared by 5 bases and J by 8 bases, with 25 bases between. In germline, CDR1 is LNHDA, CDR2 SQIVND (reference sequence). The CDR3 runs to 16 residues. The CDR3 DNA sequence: TGTGCCAGTAGTTTTTTCCACGACCCCCAGTATGTCCAGCAGTACTTC. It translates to CASSFFHDPQYVQQYF.

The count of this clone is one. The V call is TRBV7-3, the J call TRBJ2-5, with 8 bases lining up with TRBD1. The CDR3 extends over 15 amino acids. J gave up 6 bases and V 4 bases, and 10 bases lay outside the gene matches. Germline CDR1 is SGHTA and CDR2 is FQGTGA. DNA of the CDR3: TGTGCCAGCAGCTCCGGACAGGGTGATATGAAGACCCAGTACTTC. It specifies CASSSGQGDMKTQYF.

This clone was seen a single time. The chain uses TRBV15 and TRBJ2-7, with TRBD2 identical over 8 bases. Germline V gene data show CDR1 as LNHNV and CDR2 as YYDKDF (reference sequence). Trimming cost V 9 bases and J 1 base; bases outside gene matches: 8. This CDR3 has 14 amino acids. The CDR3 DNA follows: TGTGCCACGACCAGTACGGGAGGGTCCTACGAGCAGTACTTC. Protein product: CATTSTGGSYEQYF.

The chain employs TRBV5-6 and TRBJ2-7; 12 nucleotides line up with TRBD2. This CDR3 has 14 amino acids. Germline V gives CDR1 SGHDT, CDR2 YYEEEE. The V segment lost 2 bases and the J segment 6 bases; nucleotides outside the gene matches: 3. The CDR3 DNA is TGTGCCAGCAGCTTAAGACTAGCGGGAGTCGAGCAGTACTTC. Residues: CASSLRLAGVEQYF. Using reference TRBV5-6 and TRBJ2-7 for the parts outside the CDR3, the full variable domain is DAGVTQSPTHLIKTRGQQVTLRCSPKSGHDTVSWYQQALGQGPQFIFQYYEEEERQRGNFPDRFSGHQFPNYSSELNVNALLLGDSALYLCASSLRLAGVEQYFGPGTRLTVT.

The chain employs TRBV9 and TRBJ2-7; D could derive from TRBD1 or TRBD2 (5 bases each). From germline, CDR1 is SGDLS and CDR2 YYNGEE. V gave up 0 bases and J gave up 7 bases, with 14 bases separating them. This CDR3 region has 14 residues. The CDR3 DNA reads TGTGCCAGCAGCGTAGGGGGACCAACGGGGGAGCAGTACTTC. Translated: CASSVGGPTGEQYF.

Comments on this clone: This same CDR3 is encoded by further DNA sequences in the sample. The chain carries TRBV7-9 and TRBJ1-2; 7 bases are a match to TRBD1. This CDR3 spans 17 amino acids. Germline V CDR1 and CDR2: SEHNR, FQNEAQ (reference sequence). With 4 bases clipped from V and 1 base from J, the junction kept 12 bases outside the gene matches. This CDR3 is CASSSYPGTEDNYGYTF. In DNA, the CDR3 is TGTGCCAGCAGCTCGTACCCCGGGACAGAAGATAACTATGGCTACACCTTC. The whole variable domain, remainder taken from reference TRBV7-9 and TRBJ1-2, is DTGVSQNPRHKITKRGQNVTFRCDPISEHNRLYWYRQTLGQGPEFLTYFQNEAQLEKSRLLSDRFSAERPKGSFSTLEIQRTEQGDSAMYLCASSSYPGTEDNYGYTFGSGTRLTVV.

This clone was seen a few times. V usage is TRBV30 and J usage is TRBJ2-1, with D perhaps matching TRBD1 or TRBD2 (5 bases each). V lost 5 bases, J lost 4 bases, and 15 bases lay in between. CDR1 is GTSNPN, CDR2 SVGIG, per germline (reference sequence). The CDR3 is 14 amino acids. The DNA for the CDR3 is TGTGCCTGGGGGGGACCCACACCGTACAATGAGCAGTTCTTC. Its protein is CAWGGPTPYNEQFF.

The CDR3 nucleotides read TGTGCCAGCAGTTTATCGGAACGAGGCGACACTGAAGCTTTCTTT. It codes for CASSLSERGDTEAFF. This chain uses TRBV27 with TRBJ1-1, with D uncertain. The CDR3 runs to 15 residues. Germline CDR1 and CDR2: MNHEY and SMNVEV (reference sequence). V gave up 0 bases and J gave up 3 bases, with 11 bases separating them.

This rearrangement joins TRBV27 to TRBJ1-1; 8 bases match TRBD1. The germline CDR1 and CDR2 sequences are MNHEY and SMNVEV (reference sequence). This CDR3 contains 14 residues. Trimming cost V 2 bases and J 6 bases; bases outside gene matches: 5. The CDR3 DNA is TGTGCCAGCAGTTTACAGGGGGCGAGTCCTGAAGCTTTCTTT. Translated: CASSLQGASPEAFF.

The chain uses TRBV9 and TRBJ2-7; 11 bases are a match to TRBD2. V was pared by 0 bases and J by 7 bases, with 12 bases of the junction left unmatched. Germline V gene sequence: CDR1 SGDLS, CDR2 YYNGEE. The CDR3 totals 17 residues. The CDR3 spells CASSVDPTSGRGGEQYF. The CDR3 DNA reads TGTGCCAGCAGCGTAGACCCAACTAGCGGGAGAGGTGGGGAGCAGTACTTC.

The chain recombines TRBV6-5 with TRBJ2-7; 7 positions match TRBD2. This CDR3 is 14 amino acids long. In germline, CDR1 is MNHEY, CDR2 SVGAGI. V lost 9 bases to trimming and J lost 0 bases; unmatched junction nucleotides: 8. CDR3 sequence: CASLDWGGSYEQYF. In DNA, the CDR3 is TGTGCCAGTCTGGACTGGGGGGGCTCCTACGAGCAGTACTTC.

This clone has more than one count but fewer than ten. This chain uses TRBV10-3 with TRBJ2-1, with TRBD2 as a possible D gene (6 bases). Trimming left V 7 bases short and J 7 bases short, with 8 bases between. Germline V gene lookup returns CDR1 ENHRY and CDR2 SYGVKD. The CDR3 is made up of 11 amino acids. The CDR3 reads CAITRGNEQFF. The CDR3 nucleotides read TGTGCCATCACCCGGGGGAATGAGCAGTTCTTC.